This is a list of T cell receptor beta chains from one sample in a study of control samples from healthy donors and cancer patients. Assay: immunoSEQ multiplex PCR; the TCRdb copy retains only in-frame clones and omits some. The sample has about 150,000 clones; about 90% are singletons. Source material: blood. The receptors come from a young woman in good health. Each CDR3 is given with its conserved first and last residue. D genes are given only for firm matches. Rows give clone size only sometimes, using once, few, many, or a class for an expanded clone.

v_call	d_call	j_call	clone_size	cdr3_nt	cdr3_aa
TRBV12-5	NA	TRBJ1-3	NA	TGTGCTAGTGGTCGGACAGACTCTGGAAACACCATATATTTT	CASGRTDSGNTIYF
TRBV29-1	TRBD1	TRBJ2-1	once	TGCAGCGTGGGAGGACAGGGAGGTGAGCAGTTCTTC	CSVGGQGGEQFF
TRBV6-6	TRBD2	TRBJ2-3	NA	TGTGCCAGCAGTCCGAATGGACTAGCGGGAATCACAGATACGCAGTATTTT	CASSPNGLAGITDTQYF
TRBV19	NA	TRBJ2-1	NA	TGTGCCAGTAGTATCGGAGCGGTCAATGAGCAGTTCTTC	CASSIGAVNEQFF
TRBV3-1/TRBV3-2	NA	TRBJ2-7	NA	TGTGCCAGCAGCCAAGAGGAAAGCCAGGACCCCTACGAGCAGTACTTC	CASSQEESQDPYEQYF
TRBV10-2	NA	TRBJ2-7	NA	TGCGCCAGCAGTGGTGGGCGCCATAGCTCCTACGAGCAGTACTTC	CASSGGRHSSYEQYF
TRBV4-2	TRBD1	TRBJ1-6	once	TGTGCCAGCAACACTCAGGGGGATAATTCACCCCTCCACTTT	CASNTQGDNSPLHF
TRBV14	TRBD1	TRBJ1-6	once	TGTGCCAGCAGTCCAACCCGGACAGGGTCCGGGAGCTCCTATAATTCACCCCTCCACTTT	CASSPTRTGSGSSYNSPLHF
TRBV5-1	NA	TRBJ2-2	NA	TGCGCCAGCACGAGGCAGGGTATCACCGGGGAGCTGTTTTTT	CASTRQGITGELFF
TRBV7-9	TRBD1	TRBJ1-6	few	TGTGCCAGCAGCCGACAAGGGACAGGGGGGACCAAGTATAATTCACCCCTCCACTTT	CASSRQGTGGTKYNSPLHF
TRBV15	TRBD1	TRBJ1-3	NA	TGTGCCACCAGCAGACAAAACAGGGGTACTGGAAACACCATATATTTT	CATSRQNRGTGNTIYF
TRBV19	TRBD1	TRBJ1-1	once	TGTGCCAGTAAATCCGACAGGGTGAACACTGAAGCTTTCTTT	CASKSDRVNTEAFF
TRBV5-1	TRBD2	TRBJ2-3	once	TGCGCCAGCAGACCCACTAGCGGAGCCAGCACAGATACGCAGTATTTT	CASRPTSGASTDTQYF
TRBV30	NA	TRBJ1-2	NA	TGTGCCTGGAGTGCCCGGTACAGAGATGGCTACACCTTC	CAWSARYRDGYTF
TRBV10-3	TRBD1	TRBJ2-7	NA	TGTGCCATCAGTGAGTCGACAGGGGCTACCTACGAGCAGTACTTC	CAISESTGATYEQYF
TRBV24-1	NA	TRBJ1-1	NA	TGTGCCACCAGTGGAGGGGGAGGCACTGAAGCTTTCTTT	CATSGGGGTEAFF
TRBV3-1/TRBV3-2	TRBD1	TRBJ2-2	once	TGTGCCAGCAGACCCGACAGGGACACCGGGGAGCTGTTTTTT	CASRPDRDTGELFF
TRBV7-2	TRBD2	TRBJ2-7	NA	TGTGCCAGCAGCTCCGGACTAGCGACATACGAGCAGTACTTC	CASSSGLATYEQYF
TRBV27	NA	TRBJ1-5	once	TGTGCCAGCAGTTCTGGACGGCATCAGCCCCAGCATTTT	CASSSGRHQPQHF
TRBV15	NA	TRBJ1-1	NA	TGTGCCACCAGCAGGGAGACAGCGAACACTGAAGCTTTCTTT	CATSRETANTEAFF
TRBV6-4	NA	TRBJ2-3	once	TGTGCCAGCAAACCGACAGGCGGTGGGGCAGATACGCAGTATTTT	CASKPTGGGADTQYF
TRBV5-4	TRBD2	TRBJ2-7	NA	TGTGCCAGCAGCTTGGTCGGGAGGGCCCACGAGCAGTACTTC	CASSLVGRAHEQYF
TRBV3-1/TRBV3-2	NA	TRBJ1-1	NA	TGTGCCAGCGCTCGAGGGGGGACTGAAGCTTTCTTT	CASARGGTEAFF
TRBV18	TRBD1	TRBJ2-7	NA	TGTGCCAGCTCACTCCGGGACAGGGGGACCTACGAGCAGTACTTC	CASSLRDRGTYEQYF
TRBV4-2	TRBD2	TRBJ2-1	NA	TGTGCCAGCAGCCAAGCAGCGGGAGTATTAGGTGAGCAGTTCTTC	CASSQAAGVLGEQFF
TRBV19	NA	TRBJ2-1	NA	TGTGCCAGTAGTATCGCTCTTTACAATGAGCAGTTCTTC	CASSIALYNEQFF
TRBV19	TRBD1	TRBJ2-5	NA	TGTGCCAGTGGTATCGACAGGGGCCCCCAAGAGACCCAGTACTTC	CASGIDRGPQETQYF
TRBV7-9	NA	TRBJ2-1	NA	TGTGCCAGCAGCTTAGTACGGGGTTACAATGAGCAGTTCTTC	CASSLVRGYNEQFF
TRBV5-1	NA	TRBJ2-2	NA	TGCGCCAGCAGCCGGGGGCTGGGGAACACCGGGGAGCTGTTTTTT	CASSRGLGNTGELFF
TRBV19	TRBD1	TRBJ1-1	NA	TGTGCCAGTAGACCAGACAGGGGGCCCACTGAAGCTTTCTTT	CASRPDRGPTEAFF
TRBV20-1	NA	TRBJ1-2	NA	TGCAGTGCTAGGAGGACGTTCACCTTC	CSARRTFTF
TRBV5-4	NA	TRBJ2-3	NA	TGTGCCAGCAGCTTGGCATTACAGGGAGATACGCAGTATTTT	CASSLALQGDTQYF
TRBV21-1	NA	TRBJ2-2	NA	TGTGCCAGCAGCAAGCGGGCTAGCGGGAGAGGAGACACCGGGGAGCTGTTTTTT	CASSKRASGRGDTGELFF
TRBV7-9	NA	TRBJ2-7	NA	TGTGCCAGCAGCTTAGCGGCACCTTACGAGCAGTACTTC	CASSLAAPYEQYF
TRBV6-5	NA	TRBJ2-7	NA	TGTGCCAGCAGTCCGGCGCGGGGTAAAGAGCAGTACTTC	CASSPARGKEQYF
TRBV12-3/TRBV12-4	NA	TRBJ1-1	NA	TGTGCCAGCAGTTTTGGGGGGGCCCTGGATGCTTTCTTT	CASSFGGALDAFF
TRBV5-1	NA	TRBJ1-5	NA	TGCGCCAGCAGCTTGGCCGAGGATCAGCCCCAGCATTTT	CASSLAEDQPQHF
TRBV5-1	TRBD1	TRBJ2-7	NA	TGCGCCAGCAGCTCTGGGACAGGGGTCTACGAGCAGTACTTC	CASSSGTGVYEQYF
TRBV7-6	NA	TRBJ1-6	once	TGTGCCAGCAGCTTAGGAGGATTGGGTTCCTATAATTCACCCCTCCACTTT	CASSLGGLGSYNSPLHF
TRBV9	TRBD1	TRBJ1-2	NA	TGTGCCAGCAGCGTAGGGCAGGGGGCGACTAACTATGGCTACACCTTC	CASSVGQGATNYGYTF